A selection of T cell receptor beta chains follows, all from one sample in a study of T-cell memory formation after mild COVID-19. TCRdb processed the 5' RACE reads anew with MiXCR; each CDR3 protein has one entry. The sample lists 45,000 or so distinct CDR3 sequences, roughly 6.6% seen once, with 0.79% in the top ten. Sequencing was performed on PBMCs or a T cell subset sorted from them (not recorded which). These receptors were obtained from an adult who had mild COVID-19 (a few samples of this study predate the infection). Cell type and time point are not known. Each CDR3 is given with its conserved first and last residue. The order of the fields is D gene, V gene, J gene, clone size, CDR3 protein, CDR3 DNA. D genes are given only for firm matches. Clone size appears in some rows only: once, few, many, or a class for an expanded clone.

d_gene: NA
v_gene: TRBV7-9
j_gene: TRBJ1-2
abundance: few
CDR3aa: CASSWGAEYYGYTF
CDR3nt: TGTGCCAGCAGTTGGGGGGCCGAATACTATGGCTACACCTTC

d_gene: NA
v_gene: TRBV6-1
j_gene: TRBJ2-5
abundance: many
CDR3aa: CASMHEETQYF
CDR3nt: TGTGCCAGCATGCATGAGGAGACCCAGTACTTC

d_gene: TRBD2
v_gene: TRBV29-1
j_gene: TRBJ2-3
abundance: many
CDR3aa: CSVARLAGGQDTQYF
CDR3nt: TGCAGCGTTGCTCGTCTAGCGGGAGGGCAGGATACGCAGTATTTT

d_gene: TRBD1
v_gene: TRBV6-6
j_gene: TRBJ2-3
abundance: many
CDR3aa: CATRTGATDTQYF
CDR3nt: TGTGCCACGAGGACAGGGGCCACAGATACGCAGTATTTT

d_gene: NA
v_gene: TRBV12-3/TRBV12-4
j_gene: TRBJ2-7
abundance: many
CDR3aa: CASSQVMGEQYF
CDR3nt: TGTGCCAGCAGCCAAGTTATGGGGGAGCAGTACTTC

d_gene: TRBD1
v_gene: TRBV5-1
j_gene: TRBJ1-5
abundance: many
CDR3aa: CASSLAGRGNQPQHF
CDR3nt: TGCGCCAGCAGCTTGGCCGGCAGGGGGAATCAGCCCCAGCATTTT

d_gene: NA
v_gene: TRBV5-1
j_gene: TRBJ1-1
abundance: NA
CDR3aa: CASSLRGSQAEAFF
CDR3nt: TGCGCCAGCAGCCTAAGGGGCTCCCAGGCCGAAGCTTTCTTT

d_gene: TRBD2
v_gene: TRBV7-9
j_gene: TRBJ2-1
abundance: many
CDR3aa: CASSLLRSETSGYNEQFF
CDR3nt: TGTGCCAGCAGCTTACTCAGGAGTGAGACTAGCGGTTACAATGAGCAGTTCTTC

d_gene: NA
v_gene: TRBV7-7
j_gene: TRBJ2-1
abundance: many
CDR3aa: CASSLGNGPYNEQFF
CDR3nt: TGTGCTAGCAGCTTAGGGAACGGTCCCTACAATGAGCAGTTCTTC

d_gene: NA
v_gene: TRBV7-9
j_gene: TRBJ2-2
abundance: NA
CDR3aa: CASSLTTGSNTGELFF
CDR3nt: TGTGCCAGCAGCCTAACGACAGGTTCGAACACCGGGGAGCTGTTTTTT

d_gene: NA
v_gene: TRBV20-1
j_gene: TRBJ2-2
abundance: many
CDR3aa: CSARDGKFTGTNTGELFF
CDR3nt: TGCAGTGCTAGAGACGGAAAGTTTACAGGGACGAACACCGGGGAGCTGTTTTTT

d_gene: NA
v_gene: TRBV7-6
j_gene: TRBJ2-3
abundance: many
CDR3aa: CASSSSPENTQYF
CDR3nt: TGTGCCAGCAGCTCCAGTCCCGAGAATACGCAGTATTTT

d_gene: NA
v_gene: TRBV19
j_gene: TRBJ2-1
abundance: few
CDR3aa: CASRAAASYNEQFF
CDR3nt: TGTGCCAGTAGAGCAGCGGCCTCCTACAATGAGCAGTTCTTC